The 25 T cell receptor beta chains reported below all come from one sample, sequenced in a study of blood T cell repertoires in COVID-19. The repertoire was sequenced with immunoSEQ multiplex PCR; TCRdb's copy has only in-frame clones and lacks some. This sample has about 250,000 clones, with approximately 92% found just once. Source material: peripheral blood. These receptors were taken from a woman aged 40 to 50 who had recovered from COVID-19.

V gene TRBV6-5 combines with J gene TRBJ1-2, with D hard to call. The germline V gene has CDR1 MNHEY and CDR2 SVGAGI. This CDR3 comprises 16 residues. Deletions cut 0 bases from V and 1 base from J, with 12 bases between. The CDR3 region is CASSYSLTPYNYGYTF. For the CDR3, the DNA is TGTGCCAGCAGTTACTCGCTGACACCCTATAACTATGGCTACACCTTC.

The chain has TRBV12-3 or TRBV12-4 and TRBJ2-7; D is uncertain. The V end was cut by 6 bases, the J end by 2 bases, with 8 bases between. This CDR3 region has 12 residues. The chain's CDR3 is CASSRRTYEQYF. The CDR3 DNA is TGTGCCAGCAGCCGGCGGACCTACGAGCAGTACTTC.

The genes are TRBV18 and TRBJ2-7, with 14 bases aligning to TRBD2. The CDR3 is 15 amino acids. V dropped 6 bases and J dropped 3; count of bases not matched to a gene: 4. Germline-derived CDR1 and CDR2 are KGHSH and LQKENI. CDR3 in amino acids: CASSPGLAGVYEQYF. DNA for the CDR3: TGTGCCAGCTCCCCGGGACTAGCGGGGGTCTACGAGCAGTACTTC.

The chain combines TRBV7-2 with TRBJ2-3; TRBD1 aligns across 8 bases. Germline trimming cut 5 bases from V and 5 bases from J; bases unmatched to any gene: 12. CDR1 and CDR2 from the germline V gene are SGHTA and FQGNSA. The CDR3 has 16 amino acids. The CDR3 DNA follows: TGTGCCAGCAGCCTACAGGGACAGGTTGGGGGAGATACGCAGTATTTT. Its translation: CASSLQGQVGGDTQYF.

This clone occurred once. Other DNA sequences in this sample translate to the same CDR3. This sequence joins TRBV18 and TRBJ2-3; 8 bases line up with TRBD1. The CDR3 length is 14 residues. Trimming removed 3 bases from V and 2 bases from J; junction bases left unmatched: 1. Per germline, CDR1 KGHSH and CDR2 LQKENI. CDR3 in amino acids: CASSPDRVTDTQYF. The CDR3 bases are TGTGCCAGCTCACCGGACAGGGTCACAGATACGCAGTATTTT.

The gene calls are TRBV19 and TRBJ1-2, with D perhaps TRBD1 (5 bases). Deletions cut 6 bases from V and 6 bases from J, with 20 bases between. The CDR3 is 15 residues long. From germline, CDR1 is LNHDA and CDR2 SQIVND (reference sequence). The CDR3 spells CASRQSRNRIDGYTF. The CDR3 DNA reads as TGTGCCAGTAGGCAGTCTCGAAACAGGATCGATGGCTACACCTTC.

The chain links TRBV30 to TRBJ1-4, with D unresolved. The CDR3 has 13 residues. The V end lost 6 bases, the J end lost 7 bases, and 15 bases lay between the germline ends. Germline V gene lookup returns CDR1 GTSNPN and CDR2 SVGIG (reference sequence). CDR3: CACTGTSGEKLFF. The CDR3 region has the DNA TGTGCCTGCACGGGAACGTCTGGTGAAAAACTGTTTTTT.

The gene calls are TRBV5-4 and TRBJ1-4; D is undetermined. Trimming shortened V by 5 bases and J by 7 bases, and 9 bases separated the two germline ends. Germline assignment: CDR1 SGHNT and CDR2 YYREEE (reference sequence). This CDR3 contains 12 residues. This CDR3 is CASSGAGEKLFF. CDR3 sequence (DNA): TGTGCCAGCAGTGGAGCGGGTGAAAAACTGTTTTTT.

CDR3 coding DNA: TGTGCCAGCAGCCGGAACGGACAGGGGGCGGGTGGCTACACCTTC. Its protein product is CASSRNGQGAGGYTF. The V and J genes are TRBV7-2 and TRBJ1-2; 11 bases are a match to TRBD1. V lost 5 bases and J lost 7; bases outside the gene matches: 9. CDR3 length equals 15 residues. Germline lookup yields CDR1 SGHTA and CDR2 FQGNSA.

The chain is built from TRBV5-1 and TRBJ2-3; 13 positions match TRBD2. From germline, CDR1 is SGHRS and CDR2 YFSETQ. Trimming took 0 bases from V and 2 from J; bases not matched to a gene: 3. The length of the CDR3 is 17 residues. The CDR3 nucleotides read TGCGCCAGCAGCTTGGGACTAGCGGGAGGACCCACAGATACGCAGTATTTT. Protein product: CASSLGLAGGPTDTQYF.

V and J are TRBV7-9 and TRBJ2-6; D is ambiguous. The CDR3 is 13 amino acids. Trimming left V 5 bases short and J 4 bases short, with 6 bases between. Germline V lookup: CDR1 SEHNR, CDR2 FQNEAQ (reference sequence). The CDR3 reads CASSHSGANVLTF. The CDR3 nucleotides are TGTGCCAGCAGCCATTCAGGGGCCAACGTCCTGACTTTC.

The V and J genes are TRBV10-3 and TRBJ2-2; a possible D gene is TRBD2 (6 bases). The CDR3 has 16 residues. The germline V and J ends were trimmed by 3 bases and 0 bases, with 11 bases remaining between them. Germline V lookup: CDR1 ENHRY, CDR2 SYGVKD. The CDR3 DNA is TGTGCCATCAGTGATCTAGGGACTCCGAACACCGGGGAGCTGTTTTTT. This sequence encodes CAISDLGTPNTGELFF.

This sequence joins TRBV18 and TRBJ2-3; 7 bases are a match to TRBD2. The CDR3 consists of 13 residues. The germline CDR1 and CDR2 sequences are KGHSH and LQKENI. V lost 5 bases, J lost 6 bases, and 5 bases stayed unmatched. The CDR3, as DNA: TGTGCCAGCTCATGGGAGGGTGTTGATACGCAGTATTTT. It encodes CASSWEGVDTQYF. The full variable domain, with the rest looked up from reference TRBV18 and TRBJ2-3, is NAGVMQNPRHLVRRRGQEARLRCSPMKGHSHVYWYRQLPEEGLKFMVYLQKENIIDESGMPKERFSAEFPKEGPSILRIQQVVRGDSAAYFCASSWEGVDTQYFGPGTRLTVL.

This chain links TRBV30 with TRBJ1-6, with D maybe TRBD1 (6 bases). The V end was cut by 3 bases, the J end by 9 bases, with 12 bases between. Germline V CDR1 and CDR2: GTSNPN, SVGIG (reference sequence). The length of the CDR3 is 13 residues. CDR3 residues: CAWSLIRGSPLHF. The CDR3 nucleotides are TGTGCCTGGAGCTTAATCAGGGGTTCACCCCTCCACTTT.

The chain recombines TRBV11-3 with TRBJ2-3; 10 bases are shared with TRBD1. This CDR3 spans 15 amino acids. Unmatched junction bases numbered 5, after V lost 5 bases and J lost 3 bases. CDR1 is SGHNT and CDR2 is YENEEA in the germline V gene. Written as DNA, the CDR3 is TGTGCCAGCAGCGCGGACAGGGGGAGAACAGATACGCAGTATTTT. It translates to CASSADRGRTDTQYF. The full variable domain, its missing parts supplied by reference TRBV11-3 and TRBJ2-3, is EAGVVQSPRYKIIEKKQPVAFWCNPISGHNTLYWYLQNLGQGPELLIRYENEEAVDDSQLPKDRFSAERLKGVDSTLKIQPAELGDSAVYLCASSADRGRTDTQYFGPGTRLTVL.

The chain employs TRBV6-6 and TRBJ1-5; D gene unclear. Germline assignment: CDR1 MNHNY and CDR2 SVGAGI (reference sequence). This CDR3 has 13 amino acids. V was shortened by 3 bases and J by 4 bases, with 7 bases between the two germline ends. The CDR3 protein is CASSYLLNQPQHF. For the CDR3, the DNA is TGTGCCAGCAGTTATCTACTTAATCAGCCCCAGCATTTT.

V usage is TRBV4-3 and J usage is TRBJ1-2; D unclear. Germline loops: CDR1 LGHNA, CDR2 YSLEER. This CDR3 is built from 15 residues. V was trimmed by 4 bases and J by 2 bases, leaving 14 bases between them. CDR3 nucleotides: TGCGCCAGCAGCCGAGGAGATCCGATCAACTATGGCTACACCTTC. This gives the protein CASSRGDPINYGYTF.

V and J are TRBV11-3 and TRBJ2-2, with unresolved D. V dropped 5 bases and J dropped 5 bases, with 9 bases sitting between them. The CDR3 covers 13 residues. Germline V lookup: CDR1 SGHNT, CDR2 YENEEA. The CDR3 nucleotides read TGTGCCAGCAGCGATAGTTGGACCGGGGAGCTGTTTTTT. This gives the protein CASSDSWTGELFF.

V usage is TRBV5-1 and J usage is TRBJ1-2; D may be TRBD1 (5 bases). CDR1 is SGHRS, CDR2 YFSETQ, per germline. There are 13 residues in the CDR3. Deletions cut 6 bases from V and 4 bases from J, with 13 bases between. CDR3 nucleotides: TGCGCCAGCACTTCGGACACACCCTATGGCTACACCTTC. Its protein product is CASTSDTPYGYTF.

J is TRBJ2-6 and V is TRBV5-1; 9 bases are a match to TRBD1. V shed 0 bases, J shed 2 bases, and the junction held 6 bases outside the gene matches. The CDR3 consists of 18 residues. Germline V CDR1 and CDR2: SGHRS, YFSETQ. The CDR3 DNA is TGCGCCAGCAGCTTGGAGTACAGGGGGCTAGCTGGGGCCAACGTCCTGACTTTC. Amino acids: CASSLEYRGLAGANVLTF.

This sequence joins TRBV9 and TRBJ1-6; D is perhaps TRBD1 (5 bases). V dropped 2 bases and J dropped 9 bases, with 9 bases sitting between them. The CDR3 totals 13 residues. Germline CDR1 reads SGDLS; CDR2 reads YYNGEE. This chain's CDR3 is CASSVDTISPLHF. CDR3 coding DNA: TGTGCCAGCAGCGTGGACACAATTTCACCCCTCCACTTT.

The chain couples TRBV29-1 to TRBJ1-5; a weak D match, TRBD1 (5 bases). The CDR3 has 13 amino acids. Germline values: CDR1 SQVTM, CDR2 ANQGSEA. Deletions cut 4 bases from V and 6 bases from J, with 13 bases between. CDR3 nucleotide sequence: TGCAGCGTTGTTCTAAGGGGAGGTCAGCCCCAGCATTTT. Its protein is CSVVLRGGQPQHF.

The table lists this clone with a few counts. The genes are TRBV6-6 and TRBJ2-7, with 12 bases fitting TRBD2. Germline CDR1 MNHNY, CDR2 SVGAGI (reference sequence). V lost 4 bases to trimming and J lost 2 bases; unmatched junction nucleotides: 0. The CDR3 loop spans 14 amino acids. CDR3 nucleotides: TGTGCCAGCAGTTGGACTAGCGGGACCTACGAGCAGTACTTC. The encoded protein is CASSWTSGTYEQYF.

The count of this clone is one. The chain is built from TRBV19 and TRBJ1-5, with 10 bases aligning to TRBD1. The J segment lost 9 bases and the V segment lost 8 bases, leaving 10 bases of the junction unmatched. Germline V gene data show CDR1 as LNHDA and CDR2 as SQIVND (reference sequence). CDR3 length: 14 residues. CDR3 residues: CASRPGQGPGPQHF. The CDR3 DNA reads TGTGCCAGTCGGCCGGGACAGGGGCCAGGGCCCCAGCATTTT.

A remark on this clone: At the DNA level, this CDR3 is encoded by other sequences in the same sample as well. The V call is TRBV18, the J call TRBJ2-5; possibly TRBD1 for D (5 bases). The CDR3 extends over 13 amino acids. Between the trimmed V and J ends, which lost 6 bases and 2 bases, there was a span of 10 bases. Germline CDR1 reads KGHSH; CDR2 reads LQKENI. The DNA of the CDR3 is TGTGCCAGCTCCCCCGACAGTCAAGAGACCCAGTACTTC. The encoded protein is CASSPDSQETQYF.